These 8 T cell receptor beta chains originate from one sample sequenced in a study of blood T cell repertoires in COVID-19. Using immunoSEQ multiplex PCR, the repertoire was profiled, and TCRdb retains in-frame clones only, with some absent. The repertoire holds around 100,000 clones, 91% seen once, with 6% in the top ten. Sequencing used peripheral blood. These receptors originate from a human donor in a cohort sampled during active COVID-19.

This chain links TRBV19 with TRBJ2-7; TRBD2 agrees at 7 bases. CDR3 length: 15 amino acids. V lost 7 bases to trimming and J lost 0 bases; unmatched junction nucleotides: 9. Germline CDR1 LNHDA, CDR2 SQIVND (reference sequence). The CDR3 DNA is TGTGCCAGTAAGGATGGGGGGGGAAGCTCCTACGAGCAGTACTTC. It codes for CASKDGGGSSYEQYF.

The rearrangement links TRBV5-5 to TRBJ1-1; D remains ambiguous. Germline CDR1 and CDR2: SGHKS and YYEKEE (reference sequence). This CDR3 contains 13 residues. V dropped 2 bases and J dropped 5 bases, with 10 bases sitting between them. The CDR3 region has the DNA TGTGCCAGCAGCTTCGGGATAACTACTGAAGCTTTCTTT. As protein: CASSFGITTEAFF. The full variable domain, rest sourced from reference TRBV5-5 and TRBJ1-1, is DAGVTQSPTHLIKTRGQQVTLRCSPISGHKSVSWYQQVLGQGPQFIFQYYEKEERGRGNFPDRFSARQFPNYSSELNVNALLLGDSALYLCASSFGITTEAFFGQGTRLTVV.

The chain uses TRBV7-9 and TRBJ2-7; D gene unclear. Per the germline V gene, CDR1 is SEHNR and CDR2 is FQNEAQ (reference sequence). V was clipped by 6 bases and J by 6 bases, with 15 bases between them. This CDR3 contains 13 residues. The CDR3 region has the DNA TGTGCCAGCAGACATCCTCCGACTCTCGAGCAGTACTTC. Its protein product is CASRHPPTLEQYF.

This clone was seen a handful of times. The sample has other DNA sequences that encode this CDR3 too. V gene TRBV7-8 combines with J gene TRBJ2-3, with D unresolved. The CDR3 spans 13 residues. V was shortened by 0 bases and J by 5 bases, with 6 bases between the two germline ends. Germline-derived CDR1 and CDR2 are SGHVS and FQNEAQ. The CDR3 sequence is CASSLALLDTQYF. CDR3 DNA: TGTGCCAGCAGCTTAGCGCTACTAGATACGCAGTATTTT.

The chain joins TRBV19 to TRBJ1-1; D remains unclear. This CDR3 comprises 13 residues. Trimming removed 7 bases from V and 0 bases from J, with 9 bases in between. Germline V gene lookup returns CDR1 LNHDA and CDR2 SQIVND (reference sequence). The CDR3 sequence: CASTWALNTEAFF. CDR3 sequence (DNA): TGTGCCAGTACTTGGGCCCTGAACACTGAAGCTTTCTTT.

The chain couples TRBV9 to TRBJ2-1; 10 bases align to TRBD2. The germline V gene has CDR1 SGDLS and CDR2 YYNGEE. V lost 2 bases and J lost 7; bases outside the gene matches: 9. The CDR3 loop spans 16 amino acids. The CDR3 coding sequence is TGTGCCAGCAGCGTCCTCAGCGGGGGGGCCGGTAATGAGCAGTTCTTC. Amino acids: CASSVLSGGAGNEQFF. The variable domain in full, with the rest retrieved from reference TRBV9 and TRBJ2-1, is DSGVTQTPKHLITATGQRVTLRCSPRSGDLSVYWYQQSLDQGLQFLIQYYNGEERAKGNILERFSAQQFPDLHSELNLSSLELGDSALYFCASSVLSGGAGNEQFFGPGTRLTVL.

The chain carries TRBV7-2 and TRBJ1-2; 8 nucleotides match TRBD1. In germline, CDR1 is SGHTA, CDR2 FQGNSA. The CDR3 has 15 amino acids. Trimming cost V 5 bases and J 7 bases; bases outside gene matches: 12. In nucleotides, the CDR3 is TGTGCCAGCAGCCCGGGGGCGGGACAGGCAAGTGGCTACACCTTC. It encodes CASSPGAGQASGYTF.

The V and J genes are TRBV30 and TRBJ2-1; a weak D match, TRBD1 (6 bases). This CDR3 has 12 residues. The V gene's germline CDR1 is GTSNPN and CDR2 SVGIG (reference sequence). Trimming left V 4 bases short and J 4 bases short, with 8 bases between. CDR3 bases: TGTGCCTGGACGGGACAATACAATGAGCAGTTCTTC. Translating gives CAWTGQYNEQFF.